This T cell receptor (beta chain) was observed in a study of blood T cell repertoires in COVID-19. Study-wide background: Spain, Italy and the United States supplied samples that represented acute and convalescent COVID-19. Sample material is recorded as cDNA or gDNA derived from T cells, B-cell-depleted T cells, or PBMCs.

Germline V gene data show CDR1 as SGHRS and CDR2 as YFSETQ. V lost 1 base and J 5 bases, leaving 12 bases between the germline ends. This CDR3 spans 14 amino acids. All enrollees were about 18 to 89 years old and from under 25 US areas. Per the authors' pipeline: Researchers report that nucleated cell counts were estimated from reference gene primer amplification. The table came from immunoSEQ multiplex PCR; TCRdb's copy has only in-frame clones and leaves some out. Clone size and V and J calls were adopted from that table, with D and trimming inferred from the DNA. Here the sample spans over 350,000 clones, roughly 87% being singletons.

The chain uses TRBV5-1 and TRBJ2-5, with TRBD2 as a possible D gene (6 bases). This TCR was recovered from a woman under 30 with acute COVID-19. The sequenced sample was PBMCs or T cells enriched from blood (not recorded which). The CDR3 loop is CASSLLWGVETQYF. The CDR3 DNA sequence: TGCGCCAGCAGCTTGTTGTGGGGGGTGGAGACCCAGTACTTC.